This T cell receptor (beta chain) was found in a study of T cell repertoires in cytomegalovirus infection. Study-level background: Recently identified HLA-C-restricted and well-studied HLA-B-restricted CMV epitopes were used. CMV infection and matching HLA type were both indicated by public TCR beta signatures.

With respect to this clonotype: The antigen is undetermined.

TCRdb called the reads again in MiXCR, with one record for every CDR3 protein. The sample has 400,000 to 600,000 distinct CDR3 sequences, under 55% seen once. Germline-derived CDR1 and CDR2 are MNHEY and SVGAGI. The length of the CDR3 is 16 residues. Trimming cost V 5 bases and J 1 base; bases outside gene matches: 6. The receptor's source is a human donor in good health (CMV status not recorded). Some clones in this sample may be carry-over from other donors' samples. This chain joins TRBV6-5 and TRBJ2-2; 8 bases line up with TRBD2. The sample in question was cultured PBMCs, obtained from culture after CMV antigen stimulation. CDR3 in amino acids: CASSRGLAQNTGELFF. In DNA form, the CDR3 reads TGTGCCAGCAGTCGTGGACTAGCTCAGAACACCGGGGAGCTGTTTTTT.